This TCR beta chain was sequenced for a study of blood T cell repertoires in COVID-19. On the study more broadly: Material from acute and convalescent COVID-19 was sourced from the United States, Italy and Spain. The cDNA or gDNA used as material had been derived from T cells, B-cell-depleted T cells, or PBMCs.

Per the original methods: Scientists estimated how many nucleated cells there were by amplifying reference gene primers. Clones were sequenced by immunoSEQ multiplex PCR, and TCRdb holds only the in-frame ones, with some missing. The V and J calls and clone size are taken from that table; D and trimming were inferred from the DNA. The table records 100,000 to 150,000 clones, roughly 80% of them present only once. The CDR3 length is 17 residues. V gave up 8 bases and J gave up 4 bases; unmatched junction bases: 17. CDR1 is MNHEY, CDR2 SMNVEV, per germline (reference sequence). This chain uses TRBV27 with TRBJ1-1; TRBD1 matches at 9 bases. The sample comprised peripheral blood. This sequence originates from a man between 60 and 70 years old with acute or convalescent COVID-19. The CDR3 region is CASSPTGQGGYGTEAFF. CDR3 nucleotide sequence: TGTGCCAGCTCCCCTACGGGACAGGGCGGGTACGGCACTGAAGCTTTCTTT.